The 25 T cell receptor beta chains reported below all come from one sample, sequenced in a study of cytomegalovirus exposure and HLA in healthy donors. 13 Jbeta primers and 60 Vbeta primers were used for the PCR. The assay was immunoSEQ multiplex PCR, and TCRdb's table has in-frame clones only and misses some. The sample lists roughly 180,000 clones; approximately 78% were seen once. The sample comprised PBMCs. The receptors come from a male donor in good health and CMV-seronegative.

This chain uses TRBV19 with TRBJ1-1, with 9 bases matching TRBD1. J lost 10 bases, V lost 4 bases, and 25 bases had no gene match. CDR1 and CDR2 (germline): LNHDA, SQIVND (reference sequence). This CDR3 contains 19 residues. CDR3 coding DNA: TGTGCCAGTAGTAGATCGGCGGGACAGGGACCCCCCCGAACAATGGGAGCTTTCTTT. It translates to CASSRSAGQGPPRTMGAFF.

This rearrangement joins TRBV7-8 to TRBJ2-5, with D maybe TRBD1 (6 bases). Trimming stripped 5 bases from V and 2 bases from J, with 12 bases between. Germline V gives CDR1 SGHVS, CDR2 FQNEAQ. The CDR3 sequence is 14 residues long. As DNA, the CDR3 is TGTGCCAGCAGCCGACGGGACACTCAAGAGACCCAGTACTTC. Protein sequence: CASSRRDTQETQYF.

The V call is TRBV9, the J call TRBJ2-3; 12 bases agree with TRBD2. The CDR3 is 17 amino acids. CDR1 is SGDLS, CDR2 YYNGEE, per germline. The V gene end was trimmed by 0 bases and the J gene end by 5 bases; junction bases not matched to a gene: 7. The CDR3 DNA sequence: TGTGCCAGCAGCGTAGGCACGACTAGCGGGAGAAAAGATACGCAGTATTTT. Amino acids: CASSVGTTSGRKDTQYF.

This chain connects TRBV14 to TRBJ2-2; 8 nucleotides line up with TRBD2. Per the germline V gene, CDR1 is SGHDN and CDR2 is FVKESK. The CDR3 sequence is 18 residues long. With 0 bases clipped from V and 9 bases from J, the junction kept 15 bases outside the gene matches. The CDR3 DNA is TGTGCCAGCAGCCAAGATTTAGGATTTCCTCGGGAGGGCCGGGAGCTGTTTTTT. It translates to CASSQDLGFPREGRELFF.

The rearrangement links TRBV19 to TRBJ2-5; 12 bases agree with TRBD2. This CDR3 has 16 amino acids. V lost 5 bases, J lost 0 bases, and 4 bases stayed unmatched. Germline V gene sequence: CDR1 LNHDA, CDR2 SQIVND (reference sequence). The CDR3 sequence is CASSSRLAGDQETQYF. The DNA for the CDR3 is TGTGCCAGTAGTTCAAGACTAGCGGGAGACCAAGAGACCCAGTACTTC. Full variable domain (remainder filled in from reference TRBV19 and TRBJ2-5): DGGITQSPKYLFRKEGQNVTLSCEQNLNHDAMYWYRQDPGQGLRLIYYSQIVNDFQKGDIAEGYSVSREKKESFPLTVTSAQKNPTAFYLCASSSRLAGDQETQYFGPGTRLLVL.

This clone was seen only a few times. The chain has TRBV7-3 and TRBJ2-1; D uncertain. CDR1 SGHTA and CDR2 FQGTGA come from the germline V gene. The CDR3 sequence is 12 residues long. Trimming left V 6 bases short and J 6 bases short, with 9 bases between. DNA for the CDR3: TGTGCCAGCAGTTTTAACATCAATGAGCAGTTCTTC. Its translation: CASSFNINEQFF.

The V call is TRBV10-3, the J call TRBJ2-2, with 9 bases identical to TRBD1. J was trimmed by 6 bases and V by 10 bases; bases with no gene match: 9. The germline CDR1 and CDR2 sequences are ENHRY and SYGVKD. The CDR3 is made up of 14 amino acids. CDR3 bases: TGTGCCAACAGCCGGGACAGGGAGGCCGGGGAGCTGTTTTTT. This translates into CANSRDREAGELFF.

The CDR3 here is CASSYWGDSSTDTQYF. The CDR3 DNA reads as TGTGCCAGCAGTTACTGGGGGGACAGTAGCACAGATACGCAGTATTTT. The V gene is TRBV6-6, the J gene TRBJ2-3, with D maybe TRBD1 (7 bases). Germline loops: CDR1 MNHNY, CDR2 SVGAGI (reference sequence). The CDR3 consists of 16 residues. V dropped 1 base and J dropped 0 bases, with 11 bases sitting between them.

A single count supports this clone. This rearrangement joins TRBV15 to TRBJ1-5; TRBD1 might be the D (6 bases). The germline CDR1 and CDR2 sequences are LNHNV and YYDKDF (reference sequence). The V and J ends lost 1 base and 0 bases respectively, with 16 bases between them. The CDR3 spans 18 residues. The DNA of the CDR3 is TGTGCCACCAGCAGAGTCGGACAGCTTCGATATAGCAATCAGCCCCAGCATTTT. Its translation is CATSRVGQLRYSNQPQHF. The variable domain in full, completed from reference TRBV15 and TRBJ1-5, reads DAMVIQNPRYQVTQFGKPVTLSCSQTLNHNVMYWYQQKSSQAPKLLFHYYDKDFNNEADTPDNFQSRRPNTSFCFLDIRSPGLGDTAMYLCATSRVGQLRYSNQPQHFGDGTRLSIL.

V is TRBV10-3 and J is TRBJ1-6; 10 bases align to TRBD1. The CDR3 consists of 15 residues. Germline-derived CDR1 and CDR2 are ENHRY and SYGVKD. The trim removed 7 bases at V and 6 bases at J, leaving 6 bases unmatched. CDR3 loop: CAITGTGDVNSPLHF. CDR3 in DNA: TGTGCCATCACCGGGACAGGGGATGTTAATTCACCCCTCCACTTT.

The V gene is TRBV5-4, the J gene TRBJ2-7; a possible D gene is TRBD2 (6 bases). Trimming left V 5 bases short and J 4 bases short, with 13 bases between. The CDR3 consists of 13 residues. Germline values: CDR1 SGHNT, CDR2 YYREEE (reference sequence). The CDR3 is CASSGGSGYEQYF. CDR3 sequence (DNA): TGTGCCAGCAGTGGGGGGTCGGGGTACGAGCAGTACTTC.

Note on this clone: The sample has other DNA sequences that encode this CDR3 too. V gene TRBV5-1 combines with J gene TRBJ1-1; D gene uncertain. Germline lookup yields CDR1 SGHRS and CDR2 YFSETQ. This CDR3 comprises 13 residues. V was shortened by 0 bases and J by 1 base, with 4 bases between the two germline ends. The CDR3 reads CASSLDRNTEAFF. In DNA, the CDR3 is TGCGCCAGCAGCTTGGACAGGAACACTGAAGCTTTCTTT.

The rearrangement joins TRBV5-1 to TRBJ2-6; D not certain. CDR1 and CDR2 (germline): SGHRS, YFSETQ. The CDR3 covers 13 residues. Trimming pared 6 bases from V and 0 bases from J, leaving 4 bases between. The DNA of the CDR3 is TGCGCCAGCATGGCCTCTGGGGCCAACGTCCTGACTTTC. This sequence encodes CASMASGANVLTF. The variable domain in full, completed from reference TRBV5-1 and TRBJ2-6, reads KAGVTQTPRYLIKTRGQQVTLSCSPISGHRSVSWYQQTPGQGLQFLFEYFSETQRNKGNFPGRFSGRQFSNSRSEMNVSTLELGDSALYLCASMASGANVLTFGAGSRLTVL.

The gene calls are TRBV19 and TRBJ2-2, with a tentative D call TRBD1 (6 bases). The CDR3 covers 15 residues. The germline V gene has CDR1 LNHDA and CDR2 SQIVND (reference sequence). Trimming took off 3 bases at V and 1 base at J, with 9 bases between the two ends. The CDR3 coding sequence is TGTGCCAGTAGTATGGTACAGGGGAACACCGGGGAGCTGTTTTTT. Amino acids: CASSMVQGNTGELFF. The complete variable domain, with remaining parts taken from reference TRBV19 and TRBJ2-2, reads DGGITQSPKYLFRKEGQNVTLSCEQNLNHDAMYWYRQDPGQGLRLIYYSQIVNDFQKGDIAEGYSVSREKKESFPLTVTSAQKNPTAFYLCASSMVQGNTGELFFGEGSRLTVL.

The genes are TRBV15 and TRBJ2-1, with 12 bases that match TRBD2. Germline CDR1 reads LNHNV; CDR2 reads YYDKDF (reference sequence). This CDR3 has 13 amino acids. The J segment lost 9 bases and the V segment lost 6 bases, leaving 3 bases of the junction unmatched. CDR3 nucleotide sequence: TGTGCCACCAGTATACTAGCGGGAGGTGAGCAGTTCTTC. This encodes CATSILAGGEQFF.

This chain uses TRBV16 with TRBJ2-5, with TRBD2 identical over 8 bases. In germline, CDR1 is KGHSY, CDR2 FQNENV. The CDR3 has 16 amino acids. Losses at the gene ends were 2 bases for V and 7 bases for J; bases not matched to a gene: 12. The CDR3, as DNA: TGTGCCAGCAGCCAAATGCCATTCGGGGGGGCCGGGACCCAGTACTTC. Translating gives CASSQMPFGGAGTQYF.

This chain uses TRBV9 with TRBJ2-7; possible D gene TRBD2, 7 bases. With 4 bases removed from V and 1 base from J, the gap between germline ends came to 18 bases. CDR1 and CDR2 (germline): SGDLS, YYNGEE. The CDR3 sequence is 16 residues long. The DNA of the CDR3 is TGTGCCAGCAGCCGAATGGGGGGGGCCAAATCCTACGAGCAGTACTTC. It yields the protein CASSRMGGAKSYEQYF.

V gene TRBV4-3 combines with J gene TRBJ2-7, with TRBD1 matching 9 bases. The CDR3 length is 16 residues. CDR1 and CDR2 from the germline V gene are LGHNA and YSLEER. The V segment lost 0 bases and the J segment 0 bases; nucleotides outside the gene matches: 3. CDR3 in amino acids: CASSQDTGGVSYEQYF. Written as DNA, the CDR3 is TGCGCCAGCAGCCAAGACACAGGGGGCGTCTCCTACGAGCAGTACTTC.

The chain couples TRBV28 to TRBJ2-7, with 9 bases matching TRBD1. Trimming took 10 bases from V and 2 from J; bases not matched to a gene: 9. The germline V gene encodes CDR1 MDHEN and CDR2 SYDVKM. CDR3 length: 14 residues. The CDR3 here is CATLNYRGPYEQYF. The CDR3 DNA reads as TGTGCCACCCTCAATTACAGGGGGCCCTACGAGCAGTACTTC.

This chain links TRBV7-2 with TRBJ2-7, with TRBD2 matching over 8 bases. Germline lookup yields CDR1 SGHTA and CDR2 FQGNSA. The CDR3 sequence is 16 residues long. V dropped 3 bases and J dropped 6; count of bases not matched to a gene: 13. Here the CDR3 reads CASSLAGGGASAEQYF. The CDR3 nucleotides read TGTGCCAGCAGCTTGGCCGGGGGGGGCGCATCGGCCGAGCAGTACTTC. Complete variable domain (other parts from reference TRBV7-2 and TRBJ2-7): GAGVSQSPSNKVTEKGKDVELRCDPISGHTALYWYRQSLGQGLEFLIYFQGNSAPDKSGLPSDRFSAERTGGSVSTLTIQRTQQEDSAVYLCASSLAGGGASAEQYFGPGTRLTVT.

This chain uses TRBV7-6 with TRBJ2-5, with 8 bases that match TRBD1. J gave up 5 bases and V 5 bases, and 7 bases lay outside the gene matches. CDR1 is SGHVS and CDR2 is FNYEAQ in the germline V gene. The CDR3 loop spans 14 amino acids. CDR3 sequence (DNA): TGTGCCAGCAGCGGGACAGGCCTGGGGGAGACCCAGTACTTC. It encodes CASSGTGLGETQYF.

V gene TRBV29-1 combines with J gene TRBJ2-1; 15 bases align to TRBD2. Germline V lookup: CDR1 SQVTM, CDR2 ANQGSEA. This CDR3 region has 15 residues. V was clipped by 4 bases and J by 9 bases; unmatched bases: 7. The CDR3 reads CSVAWTSGGALEQFF. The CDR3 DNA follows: TGCAGCGTTGCCTGGACTAGCGGGGGGGCCCTTGAGCAGTTCTTC.

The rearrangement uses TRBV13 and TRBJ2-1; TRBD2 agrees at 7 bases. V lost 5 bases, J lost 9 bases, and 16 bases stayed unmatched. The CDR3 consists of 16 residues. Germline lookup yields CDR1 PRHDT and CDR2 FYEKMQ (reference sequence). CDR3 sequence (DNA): TGTGCCAGCAGCCTCGGGCCCGGGCGGGGGTCTGTTGAGCAGTTCTTC. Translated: CASSLGPGRGSVEQFF.

The CDR3, as DNA: TGTGCCAGCAGCTTAGTCAGGGGGCGAGACACTGAAGCTTTCTTT. Translated, it gives CASSLVRGRDTEAFF. J is TRBJ1-1 and V is TRBV7-9; 8 positions agree with TRBD1. The CDR3 runs 15 residues. Per the germline V gene, CDR1 is SEHNR and CDR2 is FQNEAQ (reference sequence). V was pared by 1 base and J by 3 bases, with 4 bases of the junction left unmatched.

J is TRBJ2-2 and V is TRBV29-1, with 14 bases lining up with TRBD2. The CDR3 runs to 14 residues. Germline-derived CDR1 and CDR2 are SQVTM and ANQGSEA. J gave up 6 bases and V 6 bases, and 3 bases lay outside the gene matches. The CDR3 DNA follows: TGCAGCGTGCGACTAGCGGGAGGGCCCGGGGAGCTGTTTTTT. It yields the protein CSVRLAGGPGELFF.